This T cell receptor beta chain was retrieved from a study of OX40 agonist ivuxolimab in advanced cancers. Study information: The drug used for patients, ivuxolimab, was an agonistic anti-OX40 (CD134) antibody. Six ivuxolimab dose levels, 0.01 to 10 mg/kg, were given intravenously every 2 weeks.

A word on this clone: This same CDR3 is encoded by further DNA sequences in the sample.

Data came from immunoSEQ multiplex PCR; TCRdb stores just in-frame clones and leaves some out. This sample has about 60,000 clones, with 80% to 95% found just once. The CDR3 contains 14 residues. V was clipped by 1 base and J by 2 bases, with 8 bases between them. Germline V gives CDR1 MGHRA, CDR2 YSYEKL. Autoimmune disease history or systemic immunosuppression was exclusionary. The clonotype comes from an adult with an advanced solid tumor such as melanoma, head and neck, liver or kidney cancer. Sample: CD4+ or CD8+ T cells sorted from blood, taken in a trial of the OX40 agonist ivuxolimab. The V call is TRBV4-1, the J call TRBJ1-1; possible D gene TRBD1, 5 bases. The CDR3 DNA is TGCGCCAGCAGCCAAGTCGGGGGAAACACTGAAGCTTTCTTT. It is translated as CASSQVGGNTEAFF.